The 12 T cell receptor beta chains presented below share a single source sample, sequenced in a study of cytomegalovirus exposure and HLA in healthy donors. Primers included in the PCR were 60 Vbeta and 13 Jbeta primers. Assay: immunoSEQ multiplex PCR; the TCRdb copy retains only in-frame clones and omits some. The data contain about 120,000 clones, about 9.4% of them singletons. The specimen sequenced was PBMCs. These receptors were obtained from a woman aged 40 to 50 in good health and CMV-seropositive.

This clone was observed a handful of times. The chain recombines TRBV5-1 with TRBJ2-7, with 8 nucleotides matching TRBD1. Germline assignment: CDR1 SGHRS and CDR2 YFSETQ. The length of the CDR3 is 14 residues. Trimming cost V 3 bases and J 4 bases; bases outside gene matches: 6. The CDR3 DNA reads as TGCGCCAGCAGCTACGGGGACAGGAATTACGAGCAGTACTTC. This sequence encodes CASSYGDRNYEQYF.

This clone was counted only a few times. The J gene is TRBJ2-6, the V gene TRBV6-1; perhaps TRBD2 as D (6 bases). The V and J ends lost 7 bases and 4 bases respectively, with 14 bases between them. This CDR3 is built from 15 residues. CDR1 and CDR2 (germline): MNHNS, SASEGT. DNA for the CDR3: TGTGCCAGCACCGAAGGGGACTCCGGGGCCAACGTCCTGACTTTC. Translated: CASTEGDSGANVLTF.

This clone was detected a few times. The chain joins TRBV6-1 to TRBJ1-3; TRBD1 agrees at 7 bases. CDR1 and CDR2 from the germline V gene are MNHNS and SASEGT. J lost 2 bases, V lost 4 bases, and 8 bases had no gene match. The CDR3 sequence is 16 residues long. The CDR3 reads CASSVTYRGPGNTIYF. CDR3 in DNA: TGTGCCAGCAGTGTAACGTACAGGGGACCTGGAAACACCATATATTTT.

J is TRBJ1-4 and V is TRBV6-6; possible D gene TRBD1, 6 bases. Trimming left V 6 bases short and J 8 bases short, with 19 bases between. The CDR3 totals 15 residues. Germline CDR1 reads MNHNY; CDR2 reads SVGAGI (reference sequence). DNA of the CDR3: TGTGCCAGCAGGACACGGGACACCCCGGTGGAAAAACTGTTTTTT. It yields the protein CASRTRDTPVEKLFF.

A few counts support this clone. The chain uses TRBV2 and TRBJ1-5; maybe TRBD1 (6 bases). V was trimmed by 5 bases and J by 5 bases, leaving 16 bases between them. The germline gives CDR1 SNHLY, CDR2 FYNNEI. The CDR3 has 15 residues. The CDR3 reads CASSFDGGADQPQHF. The CDR3 DNA follows: TGTGCCAGCAGTTTTGATGGGGGGGCGGATCAGCCCCAGCATTTT. The whole variable domain, remainder taken from reference TRBV2 and TRBJ1-5, is EPEVTQTPSHQVTQMGQEVILRCVPISNHLYFYWYRQILGQKVEFLVSFYNNEISEKSEIFDDQFSVERPDGSNFTLKIRSTKLEDSAMYFCASSFDGGADQPQHFGDGTRLSIL.

This clone was seen a few times. J is TRBJ2-3 and V is TRBV6-4; 9 nucleotides match TRBD2. The germline V gene encodes CDR1 MRHNA and CDR2 SNTAGT. This CDR3 comprises 15 residues. Trimming at V came to 2 bases and at J to 3 bases, leaving 3 bases not matched to a gene. CDR3 loop: CASSDELAGTDTQYF. As DNA, the CDR3 is TGTGCCAGCAGTGACGAGCTAGCGGGGACAGATACGCAGTATTTT.

The CDR3 reads CASSWTSGGYNEQFF. The CDR3 DNA sequence: TGCGCCAGCAGTTGGACTAGCGGGGGTTACAATGAGCAGTTCTTC. The J gene is TRBJ2-1, the V gene TRBV5-1, with TRBD2 matching over 13 bases. The germline V gene has CDR1 SGHRS and CDR2 YFSETQ. The CDR3 runs to 15 residues. V shed 5 bases and J 4 bases; nucleotides not matched to a gene: 3.

This clone was counted between two and nine times. The chain uses TRBV11-2 and TRBJ2-1; the D is unclear. The germline V gene encodes CDR1 SGHAT and CDR2 FQNNGV. Trimming stripped 4 bases from V and 9 bases from J, with 10 bases between. The CDR3 spans 12 residues. The CDR3 region has the DNA TGTGCCAGCAGCTCCCCCGGTCTTGAGCAGTTCTTC. Translation: CASSSPGLEQFF.

The rearrangement joins TRBV5-1 to TRBJ2-1; 9 nucleotides agree with TRBD1. The CDR3 sequence is 21 residues long. Germline V gives CDR1 SGHRS, CDR2 YFSETQ. The V and J ends lost 2 bases and 7 bases, in that order; junction bases with no gene match: 25. CDR3 in amino acids: CASSFFRDRASPSGMENEQFF. For the CDR3, the DNA is TGCGCCAGCAGCTTTTTCCGGGACAGGGCCAGCCCGAGTGGGATGGAGAATGAGCAGTTCTTC.

This clone was observed a few times. The chain uses TRBV18 and TRBJ1-1; D is possibly TRBD1 (5 bases). Germline lookup yields CDR1 KGHSH and CDR2 LQKENI. V lost 1 base to trimming and J lost 4 bases, with 7 bases between them. The CDR3 is 13 residues long. The chain's CDR3 is CASSPRGGTEAFF. DNA of the CDR3: TGTGCCAGCTCACCACGGGGGGGCACTGAAGCTTTCTTT.

This clone was seen only a few times. The chain employs TRBV2 and TRBJ1-6; 10 nucleotides agree with TRBD1. V dropped 8 bases and J dropped 8; count of bases not matched to a gene: 3. The CDR3 extends over 13 amino acids. The germline gives CDR1 SNHLY, CDR2 FYNNEI. The CDR3 region is CASAGTGDSPLHF. DNA of the CDR3: TGTGCCAGCGCTGGGACAGGGGATTCACCCCTCCACTTT.

In this sample, this clone turned up a few times. This sequence joins TRBV7-3 and TRBJ1-5; possible D gene TRBD1, 5 bases. Germline values: CDR1 SGHTA, CDR2 FQGTGA. V lost 2 bases and J 1 base, leaving 9 bases between the germline ends. CDR3 size: 15 residues. As DNA, the CDR3 is TGTGCCAGCAGCTTATTTGGGGGGAGCAATCAGCCCCAGCATTTT. The encoded protein is CASSLFGGSNQPQHF. Full variable domain (remainder filled in from reference TRBV7-3 and TRBJ1-5): GAGVSQTPSNKVTEKGKYVELRCDPISGHTALYWYRQSLGQGPEFLIYFQGTGAADDSGLPNDRFFAVRPEGSVSTLKIQRTERGDSAVYLCASSLFGGSNQPQHFGDGTRLSIL.